This is a list of T cell receptor beta chains from one sample in a study of blood T cell repertoires in COVID-19. Clones were read by immunoSEQ multiplex PCR, and TCRdb kept only the in-frame ones, dropping some. Among roughly 200,000 clones listed, roughly 82% were seen once. Sequencing was performed on PBMCs or T cells enriched from blood (not recorded which). The receptors were gathered from a man aged 40-50 years with acute COVID-19. The CDR3 runs from the conserved cysteine through the conserved F or W. A D gene is named only where the DNA matches it firmly. Clone size appears in some rows only: once, few, many, or a class for an expanded clone.

>-|15|-|TRBV28|TRBJ2-5
TGTGCCAGCAGCTTGCGGGGACGCGGGTCGCGGACCCAGTACTTC
CASSLRGRGSRTQYF
>-|14|-|TRBV7-8|TRBJ2-2
TGTGCCAGCACCGTCCCAGCGCGGACCGGGGAGCTGTTTTTT
CASTVPARTGELFF
>TRBD1|16|-|TRBV5-1|TRBJ1-2
TGCGCCAGCAGCCTGTCTACTGGACAGGGGGCAGGGGGCTACACCTTC
CASSLSTGQGAGGYTF
>-|15|-|TRBV27|TRBJ1-5
TGTGCCAGCAGCTCGGGGCCAGCGGGGAATCAGCCCCAGCATTTT
CASSSGPAGNQPQHF
>-|14|-|TRBV28|TRBJ1-5
TGTGCCAGCAGTTTACCGGTAGCCAATCAGCCCCAGCATTTT
CASSLPVANQPQHF
>-|15|many|TRBV27|TRBJ2-6
TGTGCCAGCAGTTTACGTCCCTCTGGGGCCAACGTCCTGACTTTC
CASSLRPSGANVLTF
>-|15|-|TRBV15|TRBJ1-4
TGTGCCACCAGCAGAGCCCTCCGGGAGGGGGAAAAACTGTTTTTT
CATSRALREGEKLFF
>-|13|-|TRBV7-9|TRBJ1-1
TGTGCCAGCAGCCCCCCGGGAGACACTGAAGCTTTCTTT
CASSPPGDTEAFF
>-|15|-|TRBV18|TRBJ1-3
TGTGCCAGCTCACCGGGGGCAGACTCTGGAAACACCATATATTTT
CASSPGADSGNTIYF
>-|13|once|TRBV7-9|TRBJ2-1
TGTGCCAGCAGCAGCGGGACATGGCATGAGCAGTTCTTC
CASSSGTWHEQFF
>TRBD1|15|-|TRBV24-1|TRBJ2-7
TGTGCCACCAGTGATTTCCGGTCAGGGGGTAACGAGCAGTACTTC
CATSDFRSGGNEQYF
>TRBD2|17|-|TRBV11-3|TRBJ2-2
TGTGCCAGCAGCTTCGCAGGTAGCGGGAGGCTTGCCGGGGAGCTGTTTTTT
CASSFAGSGRLAGELFF
>-|14|-|TRBV11-2|TRBJ1-6
TGTGCCAGCAGCTCTCTAGGGAGCTTTTCACCCCTCCACTTT
CASSSLGSFSPLHF
>TRBD2|13|-|TRBV25-1|TRBJ2-3
TGTGCCAGCAGTGAATCTGCGGGGGGTACGCAGTATTTT
CASSESAGGTQYF
>-|11|-|TRBV9|TRBJ1-1
TGTGCCAGCAGCGTGGGGGGGTTGGCTTTCTTT
CASSVGGLAFF
>-|15|-|TRBV11-2|TRBJ2-4
TGTGCCAGCAGCTTAACCCATGGCCCCAAAAACACTCAGTACTTC
CASSLTHGPKNTQYF
>-|13|-|TRBV18|TRBJ1-5
TGTGCCAGCTCACCCAGTACCAATCAGCCCCAGCATTTT
CASSPSTNQPQHF
>TRBD1|14|-|TRBV2|TRBJ2-7
TGTGCCAGCACCTCCGGGACAGGGGCTCGCGAGCAGTACTTC
CASTSGTGAREQYF
>TRBD2|16|-|TRBV5-1|TRBJ2-7
TGCGCCAGCAGCTTGGAACTAGCGGGAGGGAGCTACGAGCAGTACTTC
CASSLELAGGSYEQYF
>-|16|-|TRBV21-1|TRBJ1-5
TGTGCCAGCAGCAGGCGCGGGACAGGGCGGAATCAGCCCCAGCATTTT
CASSRRGTGRNQPQHF
>-|13|-|TRBV30|TRBJ2-3
TGTGCCTGGAGCGATCTAAACACAGATACGCAGTATTTT
CAWSDLNTDTQYF
>TRBD2|17|-|TRBV14|TRBJ2-1
TGTGCCAGCAGCCACAGACTAGCGGGAGGGCCAAGCGATGAGCAGTTCTTC
CASSHRLAGGPSDEQFF
>-|15|-|TRBV28|TRBJ1-5
TGTGCCAGCAGAGCAACAGGGTACAAGGGTCAGCCCCAGCATTTT
CASRATGYKGQPQHF
>TRBD2|16|-|TRBV3-1/TRBV3-2|TRBJ2-5
TGTGCCAGCAGCCAAGGGGGGGCGGGAGGTTGGGAGACCCAGTACTTC
CASSQGGAGGWETQYF
>-|14|-|TRBV28|TRBJ1-2
TGTGCCAGCAGTTTAGGCGGGGGCGCGGGTGGCTACACCTTC
CASSLGGGAGGYTF
>TRBD2|16|-|TRBV27|TRBJ2-7
TGTGCCAGCAGTTCCTTCCTAGCGGGAGGTTCCTACGAGCAGTACTTC
CASSSFLAGGSYEQYF